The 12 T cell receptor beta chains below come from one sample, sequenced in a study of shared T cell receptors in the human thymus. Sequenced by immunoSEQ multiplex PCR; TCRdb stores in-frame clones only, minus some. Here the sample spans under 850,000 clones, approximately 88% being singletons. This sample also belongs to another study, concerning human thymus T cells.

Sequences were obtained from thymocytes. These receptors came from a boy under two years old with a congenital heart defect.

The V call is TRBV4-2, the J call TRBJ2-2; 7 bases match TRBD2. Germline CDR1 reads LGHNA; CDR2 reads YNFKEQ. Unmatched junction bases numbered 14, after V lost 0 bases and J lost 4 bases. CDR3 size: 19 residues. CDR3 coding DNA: TGTGCCAGCAGCCAAGATAGCGGGCTCCCCGTAGGGACCACCGGGGAGCTGTTTTTT. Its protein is CASSQDSGLPVGTTGELFF.

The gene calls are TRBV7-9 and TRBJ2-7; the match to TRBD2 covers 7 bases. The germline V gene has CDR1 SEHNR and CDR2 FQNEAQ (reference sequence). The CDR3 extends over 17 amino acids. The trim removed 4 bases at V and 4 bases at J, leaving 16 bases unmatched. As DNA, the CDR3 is TGTGCCAGCAGCTCGACGGGGAGGGCCGGATTAGGGTACGAGCAGTACTTC. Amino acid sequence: CASSSTGRAGLGYEQYF.

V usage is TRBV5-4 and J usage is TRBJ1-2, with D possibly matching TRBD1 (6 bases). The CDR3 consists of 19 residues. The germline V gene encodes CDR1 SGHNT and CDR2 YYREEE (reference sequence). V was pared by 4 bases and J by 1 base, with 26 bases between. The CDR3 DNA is TGTGCCAGCAGCCGGGAGGGGGGGCGGTATCCCTCACTTAACTATGGCTACACCTTC. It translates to CASSREGGRYPSLNYGYTF. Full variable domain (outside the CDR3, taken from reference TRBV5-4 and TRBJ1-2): ETGVTQSPTHLIKTRGQQVTLRCSSQSGHNTVSWYQQALGQGPQFIFQYYREEENGRGNFPPRFSGLQFPNYSSELNVNALELDDSALYLCASSREGGRYPSLNYGYTFGSGTRLTVV.

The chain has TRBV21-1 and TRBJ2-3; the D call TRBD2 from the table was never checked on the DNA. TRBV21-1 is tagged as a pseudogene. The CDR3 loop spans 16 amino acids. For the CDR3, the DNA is TGTGCCAGCAGCAAGGAGCCCAACAACACCACAGATACGCAGTATTTT. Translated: CASSKEPNNTTDTQYF.

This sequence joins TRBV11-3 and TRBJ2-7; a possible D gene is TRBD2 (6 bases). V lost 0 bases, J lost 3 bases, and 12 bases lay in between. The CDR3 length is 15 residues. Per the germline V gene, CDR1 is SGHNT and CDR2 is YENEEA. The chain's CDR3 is CASSLEGGSNYEQYF. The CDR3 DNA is TGTGCCAGCAGCTTAGAGGGGGGTAGTAACTACGAGCAGTACTTC.

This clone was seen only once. CDR3 sequence: CASSLGGQGKVYEQYF. CDR3 DNA sequence: TGTGCCAGCAGCTTAGGGGGACAGGGGAAGGTCTACGAGCAGTACTTC. The chain employs TRBV11-2 and TRBJ2-7, with 10 bases that match TRBD1. The junction had 6 bases not matched to a gene; V was cut back by 1 base and J by 3 bases. In germline, CDR1 is SGHAT, CDR2 FQNNGV. The CDR3 is 16 amino acids.

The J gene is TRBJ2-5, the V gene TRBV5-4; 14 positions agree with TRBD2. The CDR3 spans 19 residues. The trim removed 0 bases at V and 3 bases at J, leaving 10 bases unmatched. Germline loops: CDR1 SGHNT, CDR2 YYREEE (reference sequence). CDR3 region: CASSLASCPGLAGEETQYF. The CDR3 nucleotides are TGTGCCAGCAGCTTGGCGTCGTGTCCGGGACTAGCGGGAGAAGAGACCCAGTACTTC.

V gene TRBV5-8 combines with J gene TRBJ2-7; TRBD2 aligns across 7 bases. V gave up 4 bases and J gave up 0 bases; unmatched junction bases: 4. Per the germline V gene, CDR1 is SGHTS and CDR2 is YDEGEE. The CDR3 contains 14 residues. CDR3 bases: TGTGCCAGCAGCCCTACTAGCGTCTCCTACGAGCAGTACTTC. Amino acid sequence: CASSPTSVSYEQYF.

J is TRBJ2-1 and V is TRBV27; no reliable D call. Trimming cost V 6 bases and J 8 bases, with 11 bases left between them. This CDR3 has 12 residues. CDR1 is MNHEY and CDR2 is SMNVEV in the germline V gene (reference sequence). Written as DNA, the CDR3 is TGTGCCAGCAGCCCGACCCGGGATGAGCAGTTCTTC. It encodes CASSPTRDEQFF.

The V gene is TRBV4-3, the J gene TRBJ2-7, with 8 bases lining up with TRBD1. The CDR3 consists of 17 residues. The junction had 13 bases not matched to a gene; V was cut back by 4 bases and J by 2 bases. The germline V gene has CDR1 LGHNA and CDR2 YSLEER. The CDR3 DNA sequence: TGCGCCAGCAGCCGCTCCTTCACCGGGACAGGAACCTACGAGCAGTACTTC. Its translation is CASSRSFTGTGTYEQYF.

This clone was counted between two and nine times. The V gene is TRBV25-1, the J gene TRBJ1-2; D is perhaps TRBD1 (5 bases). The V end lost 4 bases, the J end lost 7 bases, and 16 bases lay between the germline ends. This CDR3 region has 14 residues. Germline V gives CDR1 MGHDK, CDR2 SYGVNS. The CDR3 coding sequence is TGTGCCAGCAGTGGCGGGGGAGACGGAGCTGGCTACACCTTC. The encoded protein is CASSGGGDGAGYTF.

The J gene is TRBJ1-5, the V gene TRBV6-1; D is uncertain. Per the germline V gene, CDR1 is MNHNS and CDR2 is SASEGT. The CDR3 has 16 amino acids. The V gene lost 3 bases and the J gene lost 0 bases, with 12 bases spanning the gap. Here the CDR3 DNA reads TGTGCCAGCAGTGACACACCGAATTATAGCAATCAGCCCCAGCATTTT. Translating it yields CASSDTPNYSNQPQHF.